The sequence of this T cell receptor (beta chain) was determined in a study of vaccination and CD4 T cells after COVID-19. In the study overall: Collection of post-vaccine samples followed dose two by a median around 70 days, spanning a range of 14 to 241.

The treatment was: roughly 10-day PBMC culture with coronavirus spike peptide pools or control peptides (ViraFEST assay). Regarding the study as a whole: Convalescent patients displayed a median about 86% of reactive clones emerging only post-vaccination.

The Oncomine TCR Beta short-read assay sequenced DNA from cultured CD4+ T cells. Scientists extracted genomic DNA from CD4+ T cells grown in culture. TCRdb itself ran the PCR reads through MiXCR, one entry per CDR3 protein. The repertoire includes more than 14,000 distinct CDR3 sequences, roughly two fifths of them detected once, and roughly 8% sits in the top ten. As to this clonotype: Its antigen remains unknown.

Sequences were obtained from CD4+ T cells from blood, cultured in vitro. The sequence was collected from a human donor who had recovered from COVID-19.

As DNA, the CDR3 is TGTGCCAGCAGCCCGTGGGACCAACCTATGGGCACTGAAGCTTTCTTT. Its translation is CASSPWDQPMGTEAFF. This rearrangement joins TRBV7-9 to TRBJ1-1, with D maybe TRBD1 (5 bases). The V and J ends lost 5 bases and 4 bases respectively, with 20 bases between them. The germline V gene has CDR1 SEHNR and CDR2 FQNEAQ (reference sequence). The CDR3 totals 16 residues.